The 18 T cell receptor beta chains presented below share a single source sample, sequenced in a study of CD8 T cells in Susac syndrome. RNA totalling about 0.45 to 1 ug underwent reverse transcription with random hexamers. One entry per CDR3 protein, called by TCRdb with MiXCR from the immunoSEQ multiplex PCR reads. The top ten hold 0.27% of the sample, which has fewer than 150,000 distinct CDR3 sequences, around 94% seen once. Source material: CD8+ T cells from PBMCs. The receptor source for this set is a human donor in good health.

Written as DNA, the CDR3 is TGTGCCAGCAGTTTTAGGAGCGCCTACGAGCAGTACTTC. Translated: CASSFRSAYEQYF. The V and J genes are TRBV27 and TRBJ2-7; D uncertain. CDR1 and CDR2 (germline): MNHEY, SMNVEV (reference sequence). V lost 3 bases to trimming and J lost 2 bases, with 8 bases between them. The CDR3 extends over 13 amino acids.

CDR3 sequence reads: CSAIDLAYNEQFF. As DNA, the CDR3 is TGCAGTGCAATCGATCTAGCGTACAATGAGCAGTTCTTC. This chain uses TRBV20-1 with TRBJ2-1; D perhaps matches TRBD2 (6 bases). Germline V gene sequence: CDR1 DFQATT, CDR2 SNEGSKA (reference sequence). Trimming left V 6 bases short and J 4 bases short, with 13 bases between. The CDR3 has 13 amino acids.

V is TRBV27 and J is TRBJ2-7; 10 bases line up with TRBD2. Germline assignment: CDR1 MNHEY and CDR2 SMNVEV (reference sequence). The V gene end was trimmed by 6 bases and the J gene end by 7 bases; junction bases not matched to a gene: 15. The CDR3 consists of 16 residues. CDR3 DNA: TGTGCCAGCAGCGCTCCCGGGAGCGGGAGGGCGTGGGAGCAGTACTTC. Its translation: CASSAPGSGRAWEQYF.

The chain is built from TRBV27 and TRBJ2-4, with 10 nucleotides matching TRBD2. The V segment lost 5 bases and the J segment 4 bases; nucleotides outside the gene matches: 8. This CDR3 has 16 amino acids. Germline loops: CDR1 MNHEY, CDR2 SMNVEV (reference sequence). The CDR3 nucleotides read TGTGCCAGCAGTCCAAGTCTAGCGGGAGCGAAAAACATTCAGTACTTC. Translated, it gives CASSPSLAGAKNIQYF.

The CDR3 coding sequence is TGTGCCAGCAGTTTACCAGGGGCGAGGAGTCAGCCCCAGCATTTT. Amino acid sequence: CASSLPGARSQPQHF. V usage is TRBV28 and J usage is TRBJ1-5; a weak D match, TRBD1 (6 bases). The germline V and J ends were trimmed by 2 bases and 6 bases, with 14 bases remaining between them. Germline V gene lookup returns CDR1 MDHEN and CDR2 SYDVKM. The CDR3 has 15 residues. Based on the CDR3 plus reference TRBV28 and TRBJ1-5, the full variable domain is DVKVTQSSRYLVKRTGEKVFLECVQDMDHENMFWYRQDPGLGLRLIYFSYDVKMKEKGDIPEGYSVSREKKERFSLILESASTNQTSMYLCASSLPGARSQPQHFGDGTRLSIL.

Written as DNA, the CDR3 is TGCAGCGCCGGAATACCTCTAGCGGGGAACTCCTACAATGAGCAGTTCTTC. Its translation is CSAGIPLAGNSYNEQFF. V usage is TRBV29-1 and J usage is TRBJ2-1; 9 nucleotides agree with TRBD2. Losses at the gene ends were 7 bases for V and 0 bases for J; bases not matched to a gene: 13. Per germline, CDR1 SQVTM and CDR2 ANQGSEA. The CDR3 runs to 17 residues.

The V and J genes are TRBV29-1 and TRBJ2-7; a weak D match, TRBD1 (5 bases). The CDR3 runs 14 residues. Trimming cost V 5 bases and J 3 bases, with 17 bases left between them. Germline CDR1 is SQVTM and CDR2 is ANQGSEA. In DNA form, the CDR3 reads TGCAGCGTTCTTTTCAGGGTCGACCACTACGAGCAGTACTTC. Its translation is CSVLFRVDHYEQYF.

The gene calls are TRBV12-3 or TRBV12-4 and TRBJ1-2; 10 bases line up with TRBD1. V dropped 6 bases and J dropped 2; count of bases not matched to a gene: 6. This CDR3 region has 15 residues. CDR3 protein: CASRDRGQGNYGYTF. As DNA, the CDR3 is TGTGCCAGCAGAGACCGGGGACAGGGGAACTATGGCTACACCTTC.

The V call is TRBV6-6, the J call TRBJ2-7; D not resolved. V was clipped by 0 bases and J by 3 bases, with 15 bases between them. Germline values: CDR1 MNHNY, CDR2 SVGAGI (reference sequence). The CDR3 loop spans 16 amino acids. The CDR3 loop reads CASSYSYTGQNYEQYF. CDR3 nucleotides: TGTGCCAGCAGTTACTCGTATACTGGTCAGAACTACGAGCAGTACTTC.

The table lists this clonotype with a count of one. The rearrangement uses TRBV4-3 and TRBJ2-7, with D perhaps given as TRBD1 or TRBD2 (6 bases each). Germline V gene lookup returns CDR1 LGHNA and CDR2 YSLEER. V was clipped by 3 bases and J by 4 bases, with 13 bases between them. The CDR3 contains 14 residues. The CDR3: CASSHGGQAYEQYF. In DNA, the CDR3 is TGCGCCAGCAGCCACGGGGGACAAGCGTACGAGCAGTACTTC.

This clonotype has just one count. V gene TRBV4-3 combines with J gene TRBJ2-4; a possible D gene is TRBD1 (6 bases). Germline loops: CDR1 LGHNA, CDR2 YSLEER. Deletions cut 1 base from V and 8 bases from J, with 15 bases between. This CDR3 spans 15 amino acids. The CDR3 here is CASSQATTPGDIQYF. DNA for the CDR3: TGCGCCAGCAGCCAAGCCACGACACCAGGGGACATTCAGTACTTC.

CDR3 loop: CSVERQGTKETQYF. As DNA, the CDR3 is TGCAGCGTTGAACGACAGGGGACGAAAGAGACCCAGTACTTC. The chain uses TRBV29-1 and TRBJ2-5, with 8 bases identical to TRBD1. Germline trimming cut 2 bases from V and 3 bases from J; bases unmatched to any gene: 5. The germline V gene encodes CDR1 SQVTM and CDR2 ANQGSEA. This CDR3 has 14 amino acids.

This sequence joins TRBV13 and TRBJ2-1; 7 bases agree with TRBD1. Germline CDR1 PRHDT, CDR2 FYEKMQ (reference sequence). V lost 4 bases to trimming and J lost 6 bases; unmatched junction nucleotides: 12. The CDR3 is 16 amino acids. The CDR3 DNA follows: TGTGCCAGCAGCTCCTTGACAGGGTTGACGGTCAATGAGCAGTTCTTC. This translates into CASSSLTGLTVNEQFF.

This rearrangement joins TRBV20-1 to TRBJ2-1; D is unresolved. Germline CDR1 and CDR2: DFQATT and SNEGSKA (reference sequence). The CDR3 contains 13 residues. V lost 0 bases and J lost 2, with 5 bases in between. The CDR3 DNA reads as TGCAGTGCTAGAGAAGGGCCCTACAATGAGCAGTTCTTC. This gives the protein CSAREGPYNEQFF.

The chain joins TRBV9 to TRBJ2-2, with D tentatively TRBD2 (5 bases). Germline lookup yields CDR1 SGDLS and CDR2 YYNGEE. V was clipped by 3 bases and J by 7 bases, with 13 bases between them. The CDR3 has 14 amino acids. CDR3 in amino acids: CASSAAMGSGELFF. CDR3 nucleotide sequence: TGTGCCAGCAGCGCAGCCATGGGGAGCGGGGAGCTGTTTTTT.

This clonotype is a singleton in its sample. The gene calls are TRBV29-1 and TRBJ2-5; D uncertain. Trimming shortened V by 8 bases and J by 4 bases, and 17 bases separated the two germline ends. From germline, CDR1 is SQVTM and CDR2 ANQGSEA. The CDR3 contains 13 residues. The CDR3 DNA follows: TGCAGCAGCGAGATAGGGATCGCAGAGACCCAGTACTTC. Translating gives CSSEIGIAETQYF. Full variable domain (outside the CDR3, taken from reference TRBV29-1 and TRBJ2-5): SAVISQKPSRDICQRGTSLTIQCQVDSQVTMMFWYRQQPGQSLTLIATANQGSEATYESGFVIDKFPISRPNLTFSTLTVSNMSPEDSSIYLCSSEIGIAETQYFGPGTRLLVL.

The V call is TRBV27, the J call TRBJ2-7; TRBD2 matches 8 bases. With 3 bases clipped from V and 2 bases from J, the junction kept 3 bases outside the gene matches. This CDR3 contains 14 residues. The germline V gene has CDR1 MNHEY and CDR2 SMNVEV (reference sequence). In nucleotides, the CDR3 is TGTGCCAGCAGTTTGCTGGGACTAGCCTACGAGCAGTACTTC. Its protein is CASSLLGLAYEQYF.

This sequence joins TRBV6-2 or TRBV6-3 and TRBJ2-3; D gene ambiguous. CDR1 is MNHEY and CDR2 is SVGEGT in the germline V gene. There are 13 residues in the CDR3. V lost 10 bases and J lost 4, with 15 bases in between. The CDR3 here is CATTGLAPDTQYF. The DNA of the CDR3 is TGTGCCACCACCGGATTGGCTCCAGATACGCAGTATTTT.